The 22 T cell receptor beta chains in this list originate from one sample, sequenced in a study of neoadjuvant nivolumab and ipilimumab in lung cancer. Generated by immunoSEQ multiplex PCR, the TCRdb table keeps only in-frame clones and is missing some. The sample shows around 24,000 clones, 82% of them seen only once. Sequenced here: tumor tissue, sampled after neoadjuvant nivolumab, alone or with ipilimumab, at or shortly before surgery. Receptors were obtained from an adult with non-small cell lung cancer.

The chain carries TRBV6-4 and TRBJ1-1; D remains unclear. The CDR3 consists of 13 residues. Germline V gene data show CDR1 as MRHNA and CDR2 as SNTAGT. Deletions cut 5 bases from V and 5 bases from J, with 12 bases between. CDR3 sequence: CASSLDLATEAFF. For the CDR3, the DNA is TGTGCCAGCAGTCTGGACCTGGCAACTGAAGCTTTCTTT.

The CDR3 protein is CSVKGSSYNEQFF. The DNA of the CDR3 is TGCAGCGTCAAAGGGAGCTCCTACAATGAGCAGTTCTTC. This sequence joins TRBV29-1 and TRBJ2-1; possible D gene TRBD2, 5 bases. The CDR3 runs 13 residues. Germline assignment: CDR1 SQVTM and CDR2 ANQGSEA. Trimming pared 6 bases from V and 0 bases from J, leaving 9 bases between.

V usage is TRBV11-2 and J usage is TRBJ2-1; D gene unclear. Germline assignment: CDR1 SGHAT and CDR2 FQNNGV. This CDR3 contains 11 residues. V gave up 2 bases and J gave up 10 bases, with 6 bases separating them. The CDR3 nucleotides are TGTGCCAGCAGCTTAACAGCAGAGCAGTTCTTC. This translates into CASSLTAEQFF.

This sequence joins TRBV7-9 and TRBJ1-4; 8 bases are shared with TRBD1. Germline V gene sequence: CDR1 SEHNR, CDR2 FQNEAQ (reference sequence). The CDR3 consists of 15 residues. With V trimmed by 4 bases and J by 4 bases, 5 bases remained unmatched. The CDR3 DNA reads as TGTGCCAGCAGCTGGGGGGACAGGCTTAATGAAAAACTGTTTTTT. Encoded protein: CASSWGDRLNEKLFF.

The chain combines TRBV7-9 with TRBJ1-2, with TRBD1 identical over 9 bases. Germline assignment: CDR1 SEHNR and CDR2 FQNEAQ (reference sequence). The CDR3 length is 15 residues. Trimming at V came to 5 bases and at J to 4 bases, leaving 8 bases not matched to a gene. The CDR3 DNA sequence: TGTGCCAGCAGCATACCCGGGACAGGGTCCTATGGCTACACCTTC. Its protein product is CASSIPGTGSYGYTF.

The rearrangement joins TRBV7-9 to TRBJ2-7; TRBD1 aligns across 10 bases. The CDR3 runs to 13 residues. Germline assignment: CDR1 SEHNR and CDR2 FQNEAQ (reference sequence). Losses at the gene ends were 10 bases for V and 3 bases for J; bases not matched to a gene: 6. The CDR3 DNA reads TGTGCCACCGCCGGGACAGGGGACTACGAGCAGTACTTC. It encodes CATAGTGDYEQYF.

This chain joins TRBV6-5 and TRBJ1-2; tentatively, D is TRBD1 (6 bases). The CDR3 consists of 15 residues. The V end was cut by 7 bases, the J end by 4 bases, with 19 bases between. In germline, CDR1 is MNHEY, CDR2 SVGAGI. In DNA, the CDR3 is TGTGCCAGCAATCCACAGGGAAGTAACCTCTATGGCTACACCTTC. Protein product: CASNPQGSNLYGYTF.

This sequence joins TRBV25-1 and TRBJ2-6, with a weak D call TRBD2 (5 bases). Trimming shortened V by 7 bases and J by 2 bases, and 15 bases separated the two germline ends. This CDR3 comprises 16 residues. Germline V gene sequence: CDR1 MGHDK, CDR2 SYGVNS. CDR3 sequence reads: CASNQLEGPGANVLTF. In DNA, the CDR3 is TGTGCCAGCAACCAATTAGAGGGTCCTGGGGCCAACGTCCTGACTTTC.

The table lists this clone with a count of one. This chain connects TRBV6-1 to TRBJ1-2; D ambiguous. Germline V gives CDR1 MNHNS, CDR2 SASEGT. This CDR3 spans 11 amino acids. Trimming removed 6 bases from V and 3 bases from J, with 5 bases in between. The CDR3 is CASRDYYGYTF. DNA for the CDR3: TGTGCCAGCAGGGACTACTATGGCTACACCTTC.

With regard to this clone: At the DNA level, this CDR3 is encoded by other sequences in the same sample as well. This chain links TRBV18 with TRBJ2-3; unclear D gene. This CDR3 is 12 amino acids long. Germline loops: CDR1 KGHSH, CDR2 LQKENI. Trimming shortened V by 1 base and J by 3 bases, and 2 bases separated the two germline ends. The CDR3 DNA sequence: TGTGCCAGCTCACCACGTACAGATACGCAGTATTTT. Its protein product is CASSPRTDTQYF.

The chain employs TRBV7-9 and TRBJ2-1, with D perhaps matching TRBD1 (6 bases). From germline, CDR1 is SEHNR and CDR2 FQNEAQ (reference sequence). The CDR3 runs to 15 residues. Deletions cut 1 base from V and 4 bases from J, with 11 bases between. Written as DNA, the CDR3 is TGTGCCAGCAGCTTAGAAGAAAGGGGGTACAATGAGCAGTTCTTC. It is translated as CASSLEERGYNEQFF.

The V and J genes are TRBV5-1 and TRBJ2-2; 12 bases line up with TRBD2. The CDR3 extends over 18 amino acids. CDR1 and CDR2 (germline): SGHRS, YFSETQ. Trimming took 0 bases from V and 2 from J; bases not matched to a gene: 5. The CDR3 reads CASSLALLAGGNTGELFF. CDR3 in DNA: TGCGCCAGCAGCTTGGCCTTACTAGCGGGAGGTAACACCGGGGAGCTGTTTTTT.

The sample holds a few counts of this clone. CDR3 DNA sequence: TGTGCCAGCAGCCTTAGGAGATCCGGCTCTGGGGCCAACGTCCTGACTTTC. This gives the protein CASSLRRSGSGANVLTF. The chain recombines TRBV7-9 with TRBJ2-6, with unresolved D. This CDR3 comprises 17 residues. The germline gives CDR1 SEHNR, CDR2 FQNEAQ (reference sequence). Trimming removed 5 bases from V and 0 bases from J, with 14 bases in between.

The rearrangement joins TRBV6-5 to TRBJ1-5; D is uncertain. V lost 5 bases to trimming and J lost 1 base, with 9 bases between them. This CDR3 spans 14 amino acids. Germline CDR1 and CDR2: MNHEY and SVGAGI. The CDR3 reads CASSTVRSNQPQHF. The CDR3 DNA is TGTGCCAGCAGTACGGTAAGGAGCAATCAGCCCCAGCATTTT.

The rearrangement joins TRBV7-9 to TRBJ2-2; D is possibly TRBD1 (6 bases). The CDR3 is 16 residues long. V was cut by 1 base and J by 4 bases, with 13 bases left in between. Germline loops: CDR1 SEHNR, CDR2 FQNEAQ (reference sequence). The CDR3 nucleotides read TGTGCCAGCAGCTTAGTATTAACAGGGACCACCGGGGAGCTGTTTTTT. Its translation is CASSLVLTGTTGELFF.

The CDR3 nucleotides read TGTGCCAGCTCACCGTGGACTAGCGGCTCCTACGAGCAGTACTTC. Translating it yields CASSPWTSGSYEQYF. The gene calls are TRBV18 and TRBJ2-7; 10 nucleotides line up with TRBD2. V shed 3 bases, J shed 0 bases, and the junction held 2 bases outside the gene matches. There are 15 residues in the CDR3. Germline V lookup: CDR1 KGHSH, CDR2 LQKENI.

This chain uses TRBV20-1 with TRBJ1-1; D call uncertain. Trimming cost V 5 bases and J 5 bases, with 9 bases left between them. Germline-derived CDR1 and CDR2 are DFQATT and SNEGSKA (reference sequence). This CDR3 contains 11 residues. In DNA, the CDR3 is TGCAGTGCTCCCCGGGAGACTGAAGCTTTCTTT. This sequence encodes CSAPRETEAFF.

This chain uses TRBV5-1 with TRBJ2-7; D may be TRBD2 (5 bases). The CDR3 length is 12 residues. Trimming pared 1 base from V and 7 bases from J, leaving 9 bases between. From germline, CDR1 is SGHRS and CDR2 YFSETQ. The CDR3 nucleotides are TGCGCCAGCAGCTTGTATAGCGAGGAGCAGTACTTC. This codes for CASSLYSEEQYF.

The J gene is TRBJ2-5, the V gene TRBV29-1; 10 bases line up with TRBD2. V gave up 6 bases and J gave up 4 bases; unmatched junction bases: 2. CDR1 and CDR2 (germline): SQVTM, ANQGSEA. The CDR3 extends over 12 amino acids. The CDR3 bases are TGCAGCGTATTAGCGGGAGGAGAGACCCAGTACTTC. This codes for CSVLAGGETQYF.

V is TRBV29-1 and J is TRBJ2-1; possibly TRBD1 for D (6 bases). The CDR3 loop spans 12 amino acids. CDR1 is SQVTM, CDR2 ANQGSEA, per germline. Deletions cut 7 bases from V and 6 bases from J, with 13 bases between. In DNA, the CDR3 is TGCAGCGCCACCGGGACAATCAATGAGCAGTTCTTC. Translating it yields CSATGTINEQFF.

This clone is a singleton in its sample. The chain couples TRBV7-9 to TRBJ2-7; D ambiguous. Germline assignment: CDR1 SEHNR and CDR2 FQNEAQ (reference sequence). Trimming pared 5 bases from V and 1 base from J, leaving 18 bases between. The CDR3 sequence is 16 residues long. The CDR3 here is CASSGGTGSDSYEQYF. The CDR3 DNA reads as TGTGCCAGCAGCGGTGGAACCGGGTCCGATTCCTACGAGCAGTACTTC.

The rearrangement links TRBV7-9 to TRBJ1-1; D may be TRBD1 (6 bases). Germline V lookup: CDR1 SEHNR, CDR2 FQNEAQ (reference sequence). Trimming left V 5 bases short and J 5 bases short, with 12 bases between. The CDR3 is 13 amino acids. CDR3 bases: TGTGCCAGCAGCACCACAGGGAGGACTGAAGCTTTCTTT. Protein product: CASSTTGRTEAFF.